A single sample is the source of the 31 T cell receptor beta chains below, sequenced in a study of breast tumors, draining lymph nodes, adjacent tissues. Breast cancer patients provided tissue from their axillary draining lymph nodes. TCRdb reprocessed the multiplex PCR reads with MiXCR, giving one entry per CDR3 protein. Among some 100,000 distinct CDR3 sequences listed, roughly 20% were seen once. Sample: axillary lymph node tissue. All receptors come from a female donor with breast cancer. Some clones in this sample may be carry-over from other donors' samples.

V usage is TRBV30 and J usage is TRBJ1-1, with a possible D match to TRBD1 (5 bases). Trimming took off 3 bases at V and 10 bases at J, with 15 bases between the two ends. The CDR3 covers 12 residues. The V gene's germline CDR1 is GTSNPN and CDR2 SVGIG (reference sequence). CDR3 region: CAWSQQVLGAFF. For the CDR3, the DNA is TGTGCCTGGAGCCAACAGGTCTTGGGAGCTTTCTTT.

Points on this clonotype: A much larger clone differs from this one at a single base, so this may be a read error. The chain carries TRBV3-1 and TRBJ2-5; D gene unclear. This CDR3 has 15 residues. Germline V gene data show CDR1 as LGHDT and CDR2 as YNNKEL (reference sequence). V was cut by 1 base and J by 5 bases, with 14 bases left in between. CDR3 nucleotide sequence: TGTGCCAGCAGCCAAGGGGTCCAAGTGGTGGAGACCCAGTACTTC. Protein: CASSQGVQVVETQYF.

This clonotype was observed a handful of times. The V and J genes are TRBV5-6 and TRBJ2-4; unclear D gene. Trimming left V 1 base short and J 0 bases short, with 5 bases between. The V gene's germline CDR1 is SGHDT and CDR2 YYEEEE. CDR3 size: 14 residues. CDR3 loop: CASSLILAKNIQYF. The CDR3 DNA reads as TGTGCCAGCAGCTTGATACTAGCCAAAAACATTCAGTACTTC.

Ten or more counts support this clonotype. The chain carries TRBV18 and TRBJ2-5, with no clear D. Trimming took off 3 bases at V and 2 bases at J, with 7 bases between the two ends. Germline CDR1 reads KGHSH; CDR2 reads LQKENI. CDR3 length: 13 residues. CDR3 amino acids: CASSPWAQETQYF. CDR3 sequence (DNA): TGTGCCAGCTCACCTTGGGCTCAAGAGACCCAGTACTTC.

This clonotype was seen at least ten times. The chain couples TRBV5-6 to TRBJ2-7; perhaps D is TRBD1 or TRBD2 (5 bases each). This CDR3 is built from 13 residues. Trimming removed 4 bases from V and 3 bases from J, with 11 bases in between. CDR1 is SGHDT, CDR2 YYEEEE, per germline. CDR3 sequence reads: CASSDRDLYEQYF. In DNA, the CDR3 is TGTGCCAGCAGCGACCGGGACCTCTACGAGCAGTACTTC.

In its sample, this clonotype was seen many times. This rearrangement joins TRBV5-1 to TRBJ2-7; D assignment may be TRBD1 or TRBD2 (5 bases each). Looked up from germline, CDR1 is SGHRS and CDR2 is YFSETQ. Trimming took 4 bases from V and 6 from J, leaving 17 bases between them. This CDR3 has 14 amino acids. The CDR3 coding sequence is TGCGCCAGCAGCCGGACCGGGACCGAGGCCGAGCAGTACTTC. It yields the protein CASSRTGTEAEQYF.

This clonotype occurred a few times. The J gene is TRBJ2-1, the V gene TRBV28, with a possible D match to TRBD2 (6 bases). The CDR3 consists of 15 residues. CDR1 MDHEN and CDR2 SYDVKM come from the germline V gene. V was trimmed by 5 bases and J by 5 bases, leaving 16 bases between them. The CDR3 DNA sequence: TGTGCCAGCAGTCCCGCTAGCGTGTGGGACAATGAGCAGTTCTTC. It yields the protein CASSPASVWDNEQFF.

This clonotype was counted ten times or more. The chain couples TRBV5-8 to TRBJ1-2; D might be TRBD1 (6 bases). The CDR3 is 13 residues long. Per the germline V gene, CDR1 is SGHTS and CDR2 is YDEGEE. With 4 bases removed from V and 4 bases from J, the gap between germline ends came to 11 bases. In DNA form, the CDR3 reads TGTGCCAGCAGCCCCGGGACACCCTATGGCTACACCTTC. Protein sequence: CASSPGTPYGYTF.

As for this clonotype: A read error is possible here, since a much larger clone lies one base away. The chain combines TRBV19 with TRBJ1-2, with D hard to call. This CDR3 comprises 13 residues. The germline CDR1 and CDR2 sequences are LNHDA and SQIVND (reference sequence). This CDR3 reads CASGILANYGYTF. The CDR3 nucleotides read TGTGCCAGTGGTATATTAGCTAACTATGGCTACACCTTC.

A remark on this clonotype: A much larger clone lies one base from this, so it may be a read error. The chain recombines TRBV19 with TRBJ1-2, with TRBD1 identical over 7 bases. CDR3 size: 15 residues. The germline V gene encodes CDR1 LNHDA and CDR2 SQIVND (reference sequence). The trim removed 2 bases at V and 6 bases at J, leaving 9 bases unmatched. Written as DNA, the CDR3 is TGTGCCAGTAGTATAAGTCCCGGGACAGAGAATGGCTACACCTTC. This gives the protein CASSISPGTENGYTF.

Notes on this clonotype: This may come from a read error, since a much larger clone is one base off. The chain recombines TRBV2 with TRBJ1-3; D uncertain. Germline V lookup: CDR1 SNHLY, CDR2 FYNNEI. This CDR3 has 14 residues. The chain's CDR3 is CASSDSYSGNTMYF. In nucleotides, the CDR3 is TGTGCCAGCAGTGACAGCTACTCTGGAAACACCATGTATTTT. The full variable domain, completed using reference TRBV2 and TRBJ1-3, is EPEVTQTPSHQVTQMGQEVILRCVPISNHLYFYWYRQILGQKVEFLVSFYNNEISEKSEIFDDQFSVERPDGSNFTLKIRSTKLEDSAMYFCASSDSYSGNTMYFGEGSWLTVV.

This clonotype was picked up many times. The rearrangement uses TRBV5-1 and TRBJ1-4, with unresolved D. The CDR3 loop spans 15 amino acids. Germline V gene sequence: CDR1 SGHRS, CDR2 YFSETQ. Trimming shortened V by 0 bases and J by 0 bases, and 6 bases separated the two germline ends. CDR3 DNA sequence: TGCGCCAGCAGCTTGGAGGTAGCAACTAATGAAAAACTGTTTTTT. It yields the protein CASSLEVATNEKLFF.

This clonotype has a handful of counts. Here the CDR3 reads CASSRLTGTAGELFF. The DNA of the CDR3 is TGCGCCAGCAGCCGATTGACAGGAACGGCCGGGGAGCTGTTTTTT. This chain links TRBV4-1 with TRBJ2-2; TRBD1 is a possible D gene (6 bases). The CDR3 is 15 residues long. CDR1 and CDR2 (germline): MGHRA, YSYEKL. Trimming stripped 4 bases from V and 6 bases from J, with 15 bases between.

This clonotype was found a few times. The CDR3 region has the DNA TGCAGTGCTAGAGGGGGGGGGTATCCTGAGAACACCGGGGAGCTGTTTTTT. Its protein product is CSARGGGYPENTGELFF. The genes are TRBV20-1 and TRBJ2-2; 7 bases line up with TRBD2. CDR3 length equals 17 residues. The J segment lost 1 base and the V segment lost 1 base, leaving 9 bases of the junction unmatched. The V gene's germline CDR1 is DFQATT and CDR2 SNEGSKA (reference sequence).

This clonotype was seen a few times. The chain is built from TRBV2 and TRBJ1-4, with TRBD1 matching 7 bases. Germline values: CDR1 SNHLY, CDR2 FYNNEI. CDR3 length: 15 residues. V gave up 7 bases and J gave up 8 bases; unmatched junction bases: 13. CDR3 sequence reads: CASTIQGVTGEKLFF. CDR3 sequence (DNA): TGTGCCAGCACCATCCAGGGGGTCACGGGGGAAAAACTGTTTTTT.

Ten or more counts support this clonotype. The chain carries TRBV6-1 and TRBJ1-4, with unresolved D. Per the germline V gene, CDR1 is MNHNS and CDR2 is SASEGT. Trimming pared 6 bases from V and 7 bases from J, leaving 15 bases between. The CDR3 runs to 14 residues. In DNA, the CDR3 is TGTGCCAGCAGAACTGGGGTAGGCGGTGAAAAACTGTTTTTT. Translation gives CASRTGVGGEKLFF.

Points on this clonotype: A much larger clonotype is one base distant, so this may be a read error. No conserved phenylalanine or tryptophan is present at the end of the CDR3, so a read error is the likely explanation. The rearrangement uses TRBV11-2 and TRBJ1-2; the D gene is possibly TRBD1 (5 bases). V was cut by 2 bases and J by 8 bases, with 15 bases left in between. The CDR3 runs 14 residues. The germline V gene encodes CDR1 SGHAT and CDR2 FQNNGV. The DNA of the CDR3 is TGTGCCAGCAGCTTATTAGGCAGGGTGAAAGGCTACACCTCC. This sequence encodes CASSLLGRVKGYTS.

This clonotype was picked up many times. This rearrangement joins TRBV29-1 to TRBJ2-1, with a weak D call TRBD1 (6 bases). The V and J ends lost 3 bases and 7 bases respectively, with 19 bases between them. CDR1 SQVTM and CDR2 ANQGSEA come from the germline V gene. The CDR3 has 15 amino acids. This CDR3 reads CSVDSAGVYMNEQFF. The CDR3, as DNA: TGCAGCGTTGATTCGGCAGGGGTGTACATGAATGAGCAGTTCTTC.

This clonotype was found many times. The V call is TRBV20-1, the J call TRBJ2-3; 7 bases match TRBD2. Per the germline V gene, CDR1 is DFQATT and CDR2 is SNEGSKA (reference sequence). The J segment lost 2 bases and the V segment lost 0 bases, leaving 5 bases of the junction unmatched. This CDR3 contains 15 residues. CDR3 protein: CSARDPAGITDTQYF. The CDR3 DNA reads as TGCAGTGCTAGAGATCCAGCGGGGATCACAGATACGCAGTATTTT.

A single count supports this clonotype. It may be a read error: a sequence one base away is much more abundant. The conserved final phenylalanine or tryptophan is absent from the CDR3, which likely points to a read error. The V and J genes are TRBV27 and TRBJ1-2; D gene uncertain. V dropped 2 bases and J dropped 7 bases, with 14 bases sitting between them. The CDR3 totals 14 residues. In germline, CDR1 is MNHEY, CDR2 SMNVEV (reference sequence). The CDR3 DNA is TGTGCCAGCAGTTTACACCGGACCCTCAGTGGCTACACCGTC. Residues: CASSLHRTLSGYTV.

The V call is TRBV7-9, the J call TRBJ2-2; 12 nucleotides agree with TRBD2. Germline trimming cut 2 bases from V and 5 bases from J; bases unmatched to any gene: 3. The CDR3 contains 16 residues. The germline V gene encodes CDR1 SEHNR and CDR2 FQNEAQ (reference sequence). The CDR3: CASSLTSGRPTGELFF. For the CDR3, the DNA is TGTGCCAGCAGCTTAACTAGCGGGAGGCCTACCGGGGAGCTGTTTTTT.

This clonotype was found many times. This rearrangement joins TRBV11-1 to TRBJ2-5, with 9 bases fitting TRBD1. The germline V gene encodes CDR1 SGHAT and CDR2 FQDESV (reference sequence). This CDR3 spans 17 amino acids. Trimming at V came to 4 bases and at J to 2 bases, leaving 11 bases not matched to a gene. CDR3 in DNA: TGTGCCAGCAGCTGGTGGGACAGGGCCCCCCGGCAAGAGACCCAGTACTTC. It is translated as CASSWWDRAPRQETQYF.

At least ten counts were recorded for this clonotype. CDR3 sequence: CASSLERGMGTDTQYF. For the CDR3, the DNA is TGTGCCAGCAGCTTGGAGCGGGGGATGGGCACAGATACGCAGTATTTT. The gene calls are TRBV5-8 and TRBJ2-3; TRBD2 agrees at 8 bases. The germline gives CDR1 SGHTS, CDR2 YDEGEE. The CDR3 length is 16 residues. The V segment lost 0 bases and the J segment 1 base; nucleotides outside the gene matches: 4.

This clonotype was counted many times. This chain joins TRBV3-1 and TRBJ2-7; D remains unclear. Germline V gene lookup returns CDR1 LGHDT and CDR2 YNNKEL (reference sequence). CDR3 length: 10 amino acids. V lost 10 bases and J 2 bases, leaving 6 bases between the germline ends. Here the CDR3 DNA reads TGTGCCACCGGAACCTACGAGCAGTACTTC. Protein sequence: CATGTYEQYF.

This clonotype was seen ten or more times. J is TRBJ1-5 and V is TRBV9; no clear D. This CDR3 region has 15 residues. The V gene lost 0 bases and the J gene lost 0 bases, with 7 bases spanning the gap. The germline gives CDR1 SGDLS, CDR2 YYNGEE. CDR3 loop: CASSVDLTSNQPQHF. The CDR3 DNA reads TGTGCCAGCAGCGTAGACCTGACTAGCAATCAGCCCCAGCATTTT.

This clonotype showed up many times. The V call is TRBV11-2, the J call TRBJ1-2, with D maybe TRBD1 (5 bases). The V and J ends lost 4 bases and 2 bases respectively, with 11 bases between them. CDR3 length: 14 residues. The germline CDR1 and CDR2 sequences are SGHAT and FQNNGV. This CDR3 reads CASSSQTANYGYTF. The CDR3 DNA is TGTGCCAGCAGCTCACAGACAGCAAACTATGGCTACACCTTC.

This clonotype was recorded many times. V usage is TRBV5-1 and J usage is TRBJ2-7; TRBD2 might be the D (6 bases). Per germline, CDR1 SGHRS and CDR2 YFSETQ. Trimming cost V 3 bases and J 4 bases, with 11 bases left between them. CDR3 length equals 13 residues. The CDR3 loop is CASSSGGGYEQYF. CDR3 DNA: TGCGCCAGCAGCTCCGGGGGTGGTTACGAGCAGTACTTC.

This clonotype appeared many times. The chain uses TRBV2 and TRBJ1-5; 9 bases match TRBD1. Unmatched junction bases numbered 4, after V lost 7 bases and J lost 6 bases. Germline lookup yields CDR1 SNHLY and CDR2 FYNNEI. The CDR3 sequence is 13 residues long. DNA for the CDR3: TGTGCCAGCAATGGACAGGGGAGTCAGCCCCAGCATTTT. Amino acids: CASNGQGSQPQHF.

In this sample, this clonotype turned up many times. This chain connects TRBV11-3 to TRBJ2-3; 9 positions match TRBD1. After removal of 5 bases from V and 4 bases from J, the junction contained 10 bases not matched to a gene. CDR3 length equals 16 residues. The V gene's germline CDR1 is SGHNT and CDR2 YENEEA. The CDR3, as DNA: TGTGCCAGCAGCCCCAACGGACAGGGGAGTTCAGATACGCAGTATTTT. Amino acid sequence: CASSPNGQGSSDTQYF.

As for this clonotype: One end of the junction is discordant with germline, which a read error may explain. The chain couples TRBV19 to TRBJ2-7, with 7 positions matching TRBD2. The CDR3 totals 13 residues. Looked up from germline, CDR1 is LNHDA and CDR2 is SQIVND (reference sequence). The CDR3 bases are TGTGCCGGTAGTCGGCTAGCGGACTACGAGCAGTACTTC. Translated, it gives CAGSRLADYEQYF.

This clonotype appeared many times. The genes are TRBV5-6 and TRBJ2-7; possibly TRBD1 or TRBD2 for D (5 bases each). The germline CDR1 and CDR2 sequences are SGHDT and YYEEEE. V lost 3 bases, J lost 4 bases, and 5 bases lay in between. The CDR3 runs 11 residues. The CDR3 reads CASSWGYEQYF. CDR3 DNA: TGTGCCAGCAGCTGGGGGTACGAGCAGTACTTC.